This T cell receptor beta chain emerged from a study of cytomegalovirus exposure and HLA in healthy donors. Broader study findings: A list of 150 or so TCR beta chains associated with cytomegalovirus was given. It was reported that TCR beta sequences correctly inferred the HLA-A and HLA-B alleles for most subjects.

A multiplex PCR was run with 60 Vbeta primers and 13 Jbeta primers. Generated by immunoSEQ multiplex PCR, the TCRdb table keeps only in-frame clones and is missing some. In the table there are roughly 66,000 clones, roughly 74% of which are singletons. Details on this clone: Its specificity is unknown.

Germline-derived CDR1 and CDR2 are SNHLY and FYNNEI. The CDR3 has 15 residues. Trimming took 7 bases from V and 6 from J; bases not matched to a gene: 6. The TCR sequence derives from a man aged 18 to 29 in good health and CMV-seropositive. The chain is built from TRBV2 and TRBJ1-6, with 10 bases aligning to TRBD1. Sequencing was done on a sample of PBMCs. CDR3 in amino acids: CASNEWTGGNSPLHF. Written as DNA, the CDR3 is TGTGCCAGCAACGAGTGGACAGGGGGTAATTCACCCCTCCACTTT.